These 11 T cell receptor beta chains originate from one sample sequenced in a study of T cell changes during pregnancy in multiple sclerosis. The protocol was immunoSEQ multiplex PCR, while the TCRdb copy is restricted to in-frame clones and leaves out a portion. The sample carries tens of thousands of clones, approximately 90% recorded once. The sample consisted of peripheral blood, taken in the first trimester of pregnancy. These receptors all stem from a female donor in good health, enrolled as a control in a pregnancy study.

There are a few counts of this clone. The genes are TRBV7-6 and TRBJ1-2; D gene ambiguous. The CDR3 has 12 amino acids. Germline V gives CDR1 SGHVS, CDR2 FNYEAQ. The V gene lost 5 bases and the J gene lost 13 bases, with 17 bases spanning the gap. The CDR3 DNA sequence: TGTGCCAGCAGCCCTCCGGGGTTCGCCGCCACCTTC. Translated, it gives CASSPPGFAATF. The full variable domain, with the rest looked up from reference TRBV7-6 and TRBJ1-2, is GAGVSQSPRYKVTKRGQDVALRCDPISGHVSLYWYRQALGQGPEFLTYFNYEAQQDKSGLPNDRFSAERPEGSISTLTIQRTEQRDSAMYRCASSPPGFAATFGSGTRLTVV.

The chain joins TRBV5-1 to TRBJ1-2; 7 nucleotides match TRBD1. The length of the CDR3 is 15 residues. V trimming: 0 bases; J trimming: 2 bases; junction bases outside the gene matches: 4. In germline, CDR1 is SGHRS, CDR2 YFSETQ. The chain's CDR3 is CASSLVPGQNYGYTF. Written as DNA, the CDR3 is TGCGCCAGCAGCTTGGTCCCGGGACAGAACTATGGCTACACCTTC. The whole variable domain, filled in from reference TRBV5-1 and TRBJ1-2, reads KAGVTQTPRYLIKTRGQQVTLSCSPISGHRSVSWYQQTPGQGLQFLFEYFSETQRNKGNFPGRFSGRQFSNSRSEMNVSTLELGDSALYLCASSLVPGQNYGYTFGSGTRLTVV.

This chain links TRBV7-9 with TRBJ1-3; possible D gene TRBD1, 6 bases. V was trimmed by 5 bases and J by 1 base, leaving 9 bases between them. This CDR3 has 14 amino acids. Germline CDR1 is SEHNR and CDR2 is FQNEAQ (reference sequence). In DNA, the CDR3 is TGTGCCAGCAGCATTACAGGGTCTGGAAACACCATATATTTT. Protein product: CASSITGSGNTIYF.

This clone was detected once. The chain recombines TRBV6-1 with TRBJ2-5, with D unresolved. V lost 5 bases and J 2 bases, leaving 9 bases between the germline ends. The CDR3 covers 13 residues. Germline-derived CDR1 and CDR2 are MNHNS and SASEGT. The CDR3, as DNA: TGTGCCAGCAGTACAGCTCTACAAGAGACCCAGTACTTC. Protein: CASSTALQETQYF.

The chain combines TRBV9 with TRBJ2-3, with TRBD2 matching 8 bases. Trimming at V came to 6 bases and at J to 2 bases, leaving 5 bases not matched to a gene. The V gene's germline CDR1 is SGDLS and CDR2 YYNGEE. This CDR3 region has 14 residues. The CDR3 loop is CASNRGGTTDTQYF. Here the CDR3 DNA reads TGTGCCAGCAACCGGGGGGGGACCACAGATACGCAGTATTTT.

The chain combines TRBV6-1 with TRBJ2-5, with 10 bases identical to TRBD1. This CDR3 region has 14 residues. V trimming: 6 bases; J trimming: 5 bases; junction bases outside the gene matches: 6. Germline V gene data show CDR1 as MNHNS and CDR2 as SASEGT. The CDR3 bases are TGTGCCAGCAGGAGACAGGGGGCAACTGAGACCCAGTACTTC. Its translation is CASRRQGATETQYF.

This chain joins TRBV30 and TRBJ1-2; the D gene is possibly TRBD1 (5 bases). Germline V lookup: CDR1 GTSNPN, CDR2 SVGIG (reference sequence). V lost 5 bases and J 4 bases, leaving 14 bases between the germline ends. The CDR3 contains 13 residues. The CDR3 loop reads CAWGPTAPYGYTF. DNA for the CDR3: TGTGCCTGGGGCCCGACAGCTCCCTATGGCTACACCTTC.

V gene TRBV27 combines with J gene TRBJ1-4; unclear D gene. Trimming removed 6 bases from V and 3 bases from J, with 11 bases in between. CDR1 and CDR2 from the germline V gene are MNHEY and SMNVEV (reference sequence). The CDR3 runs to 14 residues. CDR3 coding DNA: TGTGCCAGCAGAACCGACGGAGCTAATGAAAAACTGTTTTTT. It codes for CASRTDGANEKLFF.

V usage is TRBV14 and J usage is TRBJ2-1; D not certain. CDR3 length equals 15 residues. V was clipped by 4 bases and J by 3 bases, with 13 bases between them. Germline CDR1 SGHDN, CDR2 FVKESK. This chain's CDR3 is CASSPPERYYNEQFF. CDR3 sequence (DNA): TGTGCCAGCAGCCCTCCAGAACGATACTACAATGAGCAGTTCTTC.

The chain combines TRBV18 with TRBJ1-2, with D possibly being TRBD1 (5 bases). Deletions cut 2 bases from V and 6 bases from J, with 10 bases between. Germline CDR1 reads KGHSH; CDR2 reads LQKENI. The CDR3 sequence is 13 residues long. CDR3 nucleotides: TGTGCCAGCTCACCAGGGGGGAATGATGGCTACACCTTC. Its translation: CASSPGGNDGYTF.

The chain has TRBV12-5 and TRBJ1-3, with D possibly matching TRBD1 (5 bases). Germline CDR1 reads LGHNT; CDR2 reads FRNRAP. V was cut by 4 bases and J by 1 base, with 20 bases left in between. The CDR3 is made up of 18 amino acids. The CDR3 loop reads CASGSSPGAGGSGNTIYF. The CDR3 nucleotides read TGTGCTAGTGGTTCCAGTCCCGGGGCCGGGGGTTCTGGAAACACCATATATTTT.